This T cell receptor (beta chain) was captured in a study of T-cell memory formation after mild COVID-19. TCRdb re-called the 5' RACE reads through MiXCR, storing one row per CDR3 protein. The table lists over 55,000 distinct CDR3 sequences, 12% of them singletons. This clonotype occurred many times. The sequenced sample was PBMCs or a T cell subset sorted from them (not recorded which). This receptor was obtained from a man aged 18-30 years who had mild COVID-19 (a few samples of this study predate the infection). Cell type and time point are not known.

The CDR3 spells CASSYQGGGTEAFF. The CDR3 DNA follows: TGTGCCAGCAGTTATCAGGGGGGAGGCACTGAAGCTTTCTTT. This rearrangement joins TRBV6-6 to TRBJ1-1; 7 nucleotides agree with TRBD1. CDR1 MNHNY and CDR2 SVGAGI come from the germline V gene (reference sequence). With 3 bases clipped from V and 4 bases from J, the junction kept 5 bases outside the gene matches. The CDR3 runs to 14 residues.